Listed here are 10 T cell receptor beta chains from one sample, sequenced in a study of T-cell memory formation after mild COVID-19. Via MiXCR, TCRdb re-called the 5' RACE reads, giving one row per CDR3 protein. The sample consists of about 350,000 distinct CDR3 sequences, approximately 15% of them appearing once. The sequenced material came from PBMCs or a T cell subset sorted from them (not recorded which). The receptors come from a man aged 18 to 30 who had mild COVID-19 (a few samples of this study predate the infection). Cell type and time point are not known.

This clonotype was counted between two and nine times. The chain carries TRBV4-3 and TRBJ2-5, with D perhaps TRBD2 (5 bases). Trimming cost V 1 base and J 2 bases, with 8 bases left between them. There are 14 residues in the CDR3. CDR1 LGHNA and CDR2 YSLEER come from the germline V gene. The DNA for the CDR3 is TGCGCCAGCAGCCAAGGCCCGGGGCAAGAGACCCAGTACTTC. This encodes CASSQGPGQETQYF.

The gene calls are TRBV12-3 or TRBV12-4 and TRBJ2-1; no clear D. V shed 1 base and J shed 3 bases, with 13 bases lying between them. The CDR3 totals 16 residues. CDR3 protein: CASSLDVRADYNEQFF. In nucleotides, the CDR3 is TGTGCCAGCAGTTTAGACGTTAGGGCGGACTACAATGAGCAGTTCTTC.

This clonotype turned up a few times. This sequence joins TRBV7-9 and TRBJ2-2, with D hard to call. The V gene's germline CDR1 is SEHNR and CDR2 FQNEAQ (reference sequence). The CDR3 length is 12 residues. V was trimmed by 0 bases and J by 6 bases, leaving 2 bases between them. The CDR3 DNA reads as TGTGCCAGCAGCTTAGCGCCCGGGGAGCTGTTTTTT. Translated, it gives CASSLAPGELFF.

This clonotype was picked up a small number of times. The rearrangement joins TRBV2 to TRBJ2-3, with a weak D call TRBD2 (5 bases). The length of the CDR3 is 16 residues. V was shortened by 0 bases and J by 2 bases, with 12 bases between the two germline ends. Germline CDR1 is SNHLY and CDR2 is FYNNEI. CDR3 sequence reads: CASSEAVGVVTDTQYF. The CDR3 DNA reads TGTGCCAGCAGTGAAGCCGTCGGGGTAGTCACAGATACGCAGTATTTT.

This clonotype appeared a few times. The chain uses TRBV7-9 and TRBJ2-7; 11 nucleotides agree with TRBD2. Trimming removed 2 bases from V and 1 base from J; junction bases left unmatched: 7. Per germline, CDR1 SEHNR and CDR2 FQNEAQ (reference sequence). CDR3 length: 17 amino acids. The CDR3: CASSLLLTSGGSYEQYF. In DNA form, the CDR3 reads TGTGCCAGCAGCTTACTTCTTACTAGCGGGGGTTCCTACGAGCAGTACTTC.

This clonotype has at least ten counts. This chain uses TRBV6-6 with TRBJ1-6; unclear D gene. Germline CDR1 and CDR2: MNHNY and SVGAGI (reference sequence). V was trimmed by 8 bases and J by 9 bases, leaving 11 bases between them. This CDR3 is 12 amino acids long. CDR3 region: CASGQDSSPLHF. CDR3 nucleotide sequence: TGTGCCAGCGGCCAGGATAGTTCACCCCTCCACTTT.

The gene calls are TRBV12-3 or TRBV12-4 and TRBJ1-4; 7 nucleotides line up with TRBD1. V gave up 8 bases and J gave up 4 bases; unmatched junction bases: 13. The CDR3 is 16 residues long. The CDR3 region has the DNA TGTGCCAGCCTAGGAGGGTGGGACAGAAATAATGAAAAACTGTTTTTT. It translates to CASLGGWDRNNEKLFF.

This clonotype was seen more than once but under ten times. The chain recombines TRBV11-2 with TRBJ1-2; TRBD1 matches at 10 bases. Trimming cost V 7 bases and J 5 bases; bases outside gene matches: 10. The CDR3 sequence is 15 residues long. The germline CDR1 and CDR2 sequences are SGHAT and FQNNGV. CDR3 nucleotides: TGTGCCAGCACTTCCGGGACAGGGGAGGGGTATGGCTACACCTTC. Translation gives CASTSGTGEGYGYTF.

This sequence joins TRBV6-5 and TRBJ2-2, with D tentatively TRBD1 or TRBD2 (6 bases each). Trimming cost V 4 bases and J 4 bases, with 19 bases left between them. The germline V gene has CDR1 MNHEY and CDR2 SVGAGI. The CDR3 covers 17 residues. This CDR3 is CASSFYSLRGGTGELFF. For the CDR3, the DNA is TGTGCCAGCAGTTTCTATTCTCTCAGGGGAGGCACCGGGGAGCTGTTTTTT.

The genes are TRBV15 and TRBJ1-5, with 9 bases identical to TRBD1. V shed 6 bases, J shed 0 bases, and the junction held 6 bases outside the gene matches. This CDR3 spans 16 amino acids. CDR1 is LNHNV and CDR2 is YYDKDF in the germline V gene (reference sequence). Here the CDR3 DNA reads TGTGCCACCAGTCCTCGGGACAGGGATAGCAATCAGCCCCAGCATTTT. It translates to CATSPRDRDSNQPQHF.